A selection of T cell receptor beta chains follows, all from one sample in a study of T cells in localized non-small cell lung cancer. The assay was immunoSEQ multiplex PCR, and TCRdb's table has in-frame clones only and misses some. The table has approximately 100,000 clones, just over 90% seen once. Sequenced here: PBMCs, sampled before any cancer treatment. The receptors shown here come from a woman between 35 and 75 years old with stage II squamous cell lung carcinoma. Both conserved end residues are part of each CDR3. The D gene is left open where the match is weak. Only some rows state a clone size, as once, few, many or a class for expanded clones.

D: NA; size: NA; J: TRBJ1-5; V: TRBV19; CDR3: CASSVPGTPVKPQHF; DNA: TGTGCCAGTAGTGTACCCGGGACCCCTGTAAAGCCCCAGCATTTT
D: NA; size: NA; J: TRBJ2-1; V: TRBV7-2; CDR3: CASSLDGGGNEQFF; DNA: TGTGCCAGCAGCCTCGACGGGGGAGGTAATGAGCAGTTCTTC
D: TRBD2; size: NA; J: TRBJ2-1; V: TRBV4-2; CDR3: CASSQGPGLASYNEQFF; DNA: TGTGCCAGCAGCCAAGGCCCGGGACTAGCCTCCTACAATGAGCAGTTCTTC
D: TRBD1; size: NA; J: TRBJ1-3; V: TRBV5-4; CDR3: CASSLEQGNSGNTIYF; DNA: TGTGCCAGCAGCTTGGAACAGGGGAACTCTGGAAACACCATATATTTT
D: NA; size: few; J: TRBJ1-6; V: TRBV6-1; CDR3: CASSEGESWLGNNSPLHF; DNA: TGTGCCAGCAGTGAGGGGGAATCTTGGTTAGGTAATAATTCACCCCTCCACTTT
D: TRBD1; size: NA; J: TRBJ1-2; V: TRBV6-5; CDR3: CASRGQGALAGYTF; DNA: TGTGCCAGCAGGGGACAGGGGGCGCTTGCCGGCTACACCTTC
D: TRBD2; size: NA; J: TRBJ2-2; V: TRBV4-1; CDR3: CASSLGLAGTGELFF; DNA: TGCGCCAGCAGCTTAGGACTAGCGGGCACCGGGGAGCTGTTTTTT
D: TRBD1; size: NA; J: TRBJ2-3; V: TRBV6-1; CDR3: CATSWDSRFTDTQYF; DNA: TGTGCCACCAGTTGGGACAGTAGGTTTACAGATACGCAGTATTTT
D: TRBD1; size: NA; J: TRBJ2-1; V: TRBV12-5; CDR3: CASSLLPGQGYNEQFF; DNA: TGTGCTAGTAGTCTCCTCCCGGGACAGGGATACAATGAGCAGTTCTTC
D: TRBD1; size: NA; J: TRBJ1-1; V: TRBV12-5; CDR3: CASGSTGGKRNTEAFF; DNA: TGTGCTAGTGGTTCGACAGGGGGCAAGAGGAACACTGAAGCTTTCTTT
D: NA; size: NA; J: TRBJ1-5; V: TRBV29-1; CDR3: CSVGGGNQPQHF; DNA: TGCAGCGTTGGGGGGGGCAATCAGCCCCAGCATTTT
D: NA; size: NA; J: TRBJ1-2; V: TRBV30; CDR3: CAWSRGRVANYGYTF; DNA: TGTGCCTGGAGTCGTGGCCGTGTGGCTAACTATGGCTACACCTTC
D: NA; size: NA; J: TRBJ1-1; V: TRBV18; CDR3: CASSPRDRLEEAFF; DNA: TGTGCCAGCTCACCTAGGGACCGACTGGAAGAAGCTTTCTTT
D: NA; size: NA; J: TRBJ2-7; V: TRBV5-6; CDR3: CASTSQGDYYEQYF; DNA: TGTGCCAGCACCTCCCAGGGAGACTACTACGAGCAGTACTTC
D: TRBD1; size: NA; J: TRBJ2-3; V: TRBV4-1; CDR3: CASSQEGGQRTDTQYF; DNA: TGCGCCAGCAGCCAAGAAGGGGGACAGCGCACAGATACGCAGTATTTT
D: TRBD1; size: NA; J: TRBJ2-7; V: TRBV6-5; CDR3: CASSYEGQGFF; DNA: TGTGCCAGCAGTTACGAGGGACAGGGGTTCTTC
D: NA; size: NA; J: TRBJ2-5; V: TRBV6-1; CDR3: CASIQGMATLRTQYF; DNA: TGTGCCAGCATCCAGGGGATGGCAACCTTAAGGACCCAGTACTTC
D: TRBD2; size: few; J: TRBJ2-7; V: TRBV6-5; CDR3: CASTTGGVREQYF; DNA: TGTGCCAGCACCACCGGGGGGGTGCGCGAGCAGTACTTC
D: TRBD1; size: NA; J: TRBJ1-6; V: TRBV27; CDR3: CASRPRTGRNSPLHF; DNA: TGTGCCAGCAGACCGCGGACAGGCCGTAATTCACCCCTCCACTTT
D: NA; size: NA; J: TRBJ2-7; V: TRBV6-1; CDR3: CATTIDVTYEQYF; DNA: TGTGCCACAACAATAGACGTAACCTACGAGCAGTACTTC
D: NA; size: NA; J: TRBJ2-3; V: TRBV11-2; CDR3: CASSSRTLLRTDTQYF; DNA: TGTGCCAGCAGCTCCCGGACTCTTCTGAGGACAGATACGCAGTATTTT
D: TRBD1; size: NA; J: TRBJ1-2; V: TRBV19; CDR3: CASRGQGAESTF; DNA: TGTGCCAGTAGGGGACAGGGGGCTGAAAGCACCTTC
D: TRBD1; size: NA; J: TRBJ2-7; V: TRBV29-1; CDR3: CSARDSSYEQYF; DNA: TGCAGCGCCCGGGACAGCTCCTACGAGCAGTACTTC
D: NA; size: NA; J: TRBJ1-4; V: TRBV6-4; CDR3: CASTQEGGTDCGSEKLFF; DNA: TGTGCCAGCACTCAGGAGGGCGGGACCGATTGTGGGAGTGAAAAACTGTTTTTT
D: TRBD1; size: NA; J: TRBJ1-4; V: TRBV29-1; CDR3: CSVPGTGNEKLFF; DNA: TGCAGCGTCCCCGGGACAGGGAATGAAAAACTGTTTTTT
D: NA; size: NA; J: TRBJ2-2; V: TRBV19; CDR3: CASARLGLDTGELFF; DNA: TGTGCCAGTGCCCGACTAGGTTTGGACACCGGGGAGCTGTTTTTT
D: NA; size: NA; J: TRBJ1-1; V: TRBV19; CDR3: CAANTWGKQNTEAFF; DNA: TGTGCCGCCAACACATGGGGAAAGCAAAACACTGAAGCTTTCTTT
D: NA; size: NA; J: TRBJ1-5; V: TRBV6-1; CDR3: CASRTTVPGDQPQHF; DNA: TGTGCCAGCAGGACGACAGTACCAGGGGATCAGCCCCAGCATTTT
D: NA; size: NA; J: TRBJ2-6; V: TRBV7-6; CDR3: CASSPDTSGANVLTF; DNA: TGTGCCAGCAGTCCTGACACCTCTGGGGCCAACGTCCTGACTTTC
D: TRBD1; size: NA; J: TRBJ1-1; V: TRBV7-8; CDR3: CASSLPMRTGNTEAFF; DNA: TGTGCCAGCAGCTTACCAATGAGGACAGGAAACACTGAAGCTTTCTTT
D: NA; size: NA; J: TRBJ2-3; V: TRBV11-2; CDR3: CASSLMLSTDTQYF; DNA: TGTGCCAGCAGCTTAATGTTGAGCACAGATACGCAGTATTTT
D: NA; size: NA; J: TRBJ1-2; V: TRBV20-1; CDR3: CSPGGDYGYTF; DNA: TGCAGTCCTGGGGGAGACTATGGCTACACCTTC
D: NA; size: NA; J: TRBJ2-5; V: TRBV5-1; CDR3: CASSLITEETQYF; DNA: TGCGCCAGCAGCTTGATCACAGAAGAGACCCAGTACTTC
D: TRBD1; size: once; J: TRBJ2-7; V: TRBV5-6; CDR3: CASSRRTGLGTRYEQYF; DNA: TGTGCCAGCAGCCGAAGGACAGGGTTGGGAACTAGGTACGAGCAGTACTTC
D: NA; size: NA; J: TRBJ2-5; V: TRBV27; CDR3: CASGGPLGQETQYF; DNA: TGTGCCAGCGGGGGACCTCTGGGGCAAGAGACCCAGTACTTC
D: NA; size: NA; J: TRBJ2-7; V: TRBV6-6; CDR3: CASSTQGLSREQYF; DNA: TGTGCCAGCTCGACCCAGGGACTGTCACGCGAGCAGTACTTC
D: NA; size: NA; J: TRBJ1-1; V: TRBV19; CDR3: CASKLGGNTEAFF; DNA: TGTGCCAGTAAATTGGGGGGGAACACTGAAGCTTTCTTT
D: NA; size: NA; J: TRBJ1-6; V: TRBV27; CDR3: CASSYDRNSPLHF; DNA: TGTGCCAGCAGTTACGACAGAAATTCACCCCTCCACTTT
D: NA; size: NA; J: TRBJ2-2; V: TRBV30; CDR3: CAWSLIGLGAGELFF; DNA: TGTGCCTGGAGTCTGATAGGGCTAGGGGCCGGGGAGCTGTTTTTT
D: TRBD1; size: NA; J: TRBJ2-3; V: TRBV29-1; CDR3: CSVELGTGLDTQYF; DNA: TGCAGCGTTGAATTGGGGACAGGGTTAGATACGCAGTATTTT
D: TRBD1; size: NA; J: TRBJ1-4; V: TRBV5-4; CDR3: CASSTGQGLSKLFF; DNA: TGTGCCAGCTCAACCGGACAGGGCCTGAGCAAACTGTTTTTT
D: NA; size: NA; J: TRBJ1-2; V: TRBV19; CDR3: CASSIVQGVGYTF; DNA: TGTGCCAGTAGTATAGTCCAGGGCGTTGGCTACACCTTC
D: TRBD2; size: NA; J: TRBJ2-1; V: TRBV18; CDR3: CASSPPFRTSGKNEQFF; DNA: TGTGCCAGCTCACCACCATTTAGGACTAGCGGGAAGAATGAGCAGTTCTTC
D: NA; size: NA; J: TRBJ1-1; V: TRBV10-1; CDR3: CASSFSINTEAFF; DNA: TGCGCCAGCAGTTTTTCCATTAACACTGAAGCTTTCTTT
D: TRBD1; size: NA; J: TRBJ2-1; V: TRBV11-2; CDR3: CASSFRTGSSYNEQFF; DNA: TGTGCCAGCAGCTTTCGGACAGGGAGCTCCTACAATGAGCAGTTCTTC
D: NA; size: NA; J: TRBJ1-5; V: TRBV15; CDR3: CATSRVLGKSFSQPQHF; DNA: TGTGCCACCAGCAGAGTTTTGGGGAAATCCTTCAGTCAGCCCCAGCATTTT
D: TRBD1; size: NA; J: TRBJ2-2; V: TRBV2; CDR3: CASSEGQGALTGELFF; DNA: TGTGCCAGCAGTGAAGGACAGGGGGCCCTTACCGGGGAGCTGTTTTTT